A single sample gave rise to the 25 T cell receptor beta chains below, sequenced in a study of cytomegalovirus exposure and HLA in healthy donors. In the PCR, 60 Vbeta and 13 Jbeta primers were used. The table came from immunoSEQ multiplex PCR; TCRdb's copy has only in-frame clones and leaves some out. Of approximately 120,000 clones detected, less than 80% appear once; the ten largest clones hold around 2.1%. The sequencing sample was made of PBMCs. Receptors originate from a man aged 45-60 years in good health and CMV-seronegative.

A few counts support this clone. V and J are TRBV4-1 and TRBJ2-1, with TRBD2 identical over 7 bases. Losses at the gene ends were 1 base for V and 5 bases for J; bases not matched to a gene: 11. The CDR3 sequence is 17 residues long. CDR1 and CDR2 from the germline V gene are MGHRA and YSYEKL. The CDR3 nucleotides are TGCGCCAGCAGCCAAGGACGGGGAGGAGCGGGAAACAATGAGCAGTTCTTC. Its translation is CASSQGRGGAGNNEQFF.

V and J are TRBV7-2 and TRBJ1-2, with 8 bases lining up with TRBD1. Per germline, CDR1 SGHTA and CDR2 FQGNSA. With 4 bases clipped from V and 2 bases from J, the junction kept 9 bases outside the gene matches. The CDR3 consists of 16 residues. The CDR3 loop is CASSSSYRGGNYGYTF. The DNA for the CDR3 is TGTGCCAGCAGCTCGAGCTACAGGGGGGGGAACTATGGCTACACCTTC.

This chain links TRBV15 with TRBJ2-1, with 7 bases fitting TRBD1. V lost 0 bases and J lost 6; bases outside the gene matches: 2. Germline V lookup: CDR1 LNHNV, CDR2 YYDKDF (reference sequence). There are 14 residues in the CDR3. The CDR3 DNA reads TGTGCCACCAGCAGAGATAAGGGGGCCAATGAGCAGTTCTTC. It encodes CATSRDKGANEQFF. The full variable domain, in which reference TRBV15 and TRBJ2-1 provide the parts outside the CDR3, is DAMVIQNPRYQVTQFGKPVTLSCSQTLNHNVMYWYQQKSSQAPKLLFHYYDKDFNNEADTPDNFQSRRPNTSFCFLDIRSPGLGDTAMYLCATSRDKGANEQFFGPGTRLTVL.

This clone was seen only a few times. The chain recombines TRBV2 with TRBJ1-1; 7 nucleotides match TRBD1. The CDR3 is 14 residues long. Germline assignment: CDR1 SNHLY and CDR2 FYNNEI. The ends lost 6 bases at V and 4 bases at J; junction bases unmatched: 8. The chain's CDR3 is CASSLRQGITEAFF. The DNA of the CDR3 is TGTGCCAGCAGCCTACGACAGGGTATCACTGAAGCTTTCTTT.

The V gene is TRBV5-1, the J gene TRBJ1-2; TRBD1 matches 8 bases. The CDR3 sequence is 16 residues long. V dropped 0 bases and J dropped 4; count of bases not matched to a gene: 8. CDR1 and CDR2 (germline): SGHRS, YFSETQ. CDR3 residues: CASSLAQGARVYGYTF. CDR3 DNA: TGCGCCAGCAGCTTGGCCCAGGGGGCGCGGGTCTATGGCTACACCTTC.

The chain joins TRBV6-6 to TRBJ1-2; no firm D call. The germline V gene encodes CDR1 MNHNY and CDR2 SVGAGI (reference sequence). V was shortened by 0 bases and J by 6 bases, with 11 bases between the two germline ends. The CDR3 runs to 14 residues. CDR3 nucleotide sequence: TGTGCCAGCAGTTACTCTGTTGTGGAGGATGGCTACACCTTC. Translated, it gives CASSYSVVEDGYTF.

This rearrangement joins TRBV5-1 to TRBJ1-3; no firm D call. Germline V CDR1 and CDR2: SGHRS, YFSETQ. The CDR3 loop spans 12 amino acids. The germline V and J ends were trimmed by 4 bases and 3 bases, with 5 bases remaining between them. The CDR3 DNA follows: TGCGCCAGCAGCCCCGGTGGAAACACCATATATTTT. It encodes CASSPGGNTIYF.

In its sample, this clone was seen once. The chain links TRBV7-6 to TRBJ1-4; 10 bases match TRBD1. Germline V gives CDR1 SGHVS, CDR2 FNYEAQ. V was clipped by 5 bases and J by 5 bases; unmatched bases: 5. The CDR3 spans 15 residues. This CDR3 reads CASSMGTGVNEKLFF. As DNA, the CDR3 is TGTGCCAGCAGCATGGGGACAGGGGTGAATGAAAAACTGTTTTTT.

This clone showed up just a few times. The rearrangement links TRBV18 to TRBJ1-1; 9 bases map to TRBD1. Germline V gene lookup returns CDR1 KGHSH and CDR2 LQKENI. With V trimmed by 4 bases and J by 5 bases, 8 bases remained unmatched. This CDR3 contains 15 residues. The CDR3 here is CASSQEQGAETEAFF. In nucleotides, the CDR3 is TGTGCCAGCTCACAAGAACAGGGGGCAGAAACTGAAGCTTTCTTT.

This clone has a single count. The chain is built from TRBV9 and TRBJ2-2; possibly TRBD1 for D (5 bases). Germline CDR1 is SGDLS and CDR2 is YYNGEE. V lost 4 bases, J lost 4 bases, and 8 bases lay in between. This CDR3 has 13 residues. The CDR3 DNA sequence: TGTGCCAGCAGCCGACAGTTCACCGGGGAGCTGTTTTTT. Translating gives CASSRQFTGELFF.

The chain recombines TRBV5-1 with TRBJ2-6; D is perhaps TRBD1 (6 bases). Trimming left V 4 bases short and J 4 bases short, with 12 bases between. This CDR3 has 15 amino acids. Germline V CDR1 and CDR2: SGHRS, YFSETQ. This CDR3 reads CASSRDNSGANVLTF. In DNA, the CDR3 is TGCGCCAGCAGCCGGGACAACTCGGGGGCCAACGTCCTGACTTTC.

The V and J genes are TRBV5-6 and TRBJ2-3; possible D gene TRBD2, 7 bases. The V gene lost 1 base and the J gene lost 6 bases, with 12 bases spanning the gap. The germline V gene encodes CDR1 SGHDT and CDR2 YYEEEE. This CDR3 comprises 14 residues. The CDR3 is CASSLSAGADTQYF. The DNA for the CDR3 is TGTGCCAGCAGCTTGTCTGCGGGGGCGGATACGCAGTATTTT.

The chain couples TRBV9 to TRBJ2-1; 8 nucleotides line up with TRBD2. Germline-derived CDR1 and CDR2 are SGDLS and YYNGEE. The V gene end was trimmed by 0 bases and the J gene end by 4 bases; junction bases not matched to a gene: 6. This CDR3 is 16 amino acids long. Here the CDR3 DNA reads TGTGCCAGCAGCGTAGTGAGCGGGGGAGCTTACAATGAGCAGTTCTTC. Protein: CASSVVSGGAYNEQFF. The whole variable domain, remainder taken from reference TRBV9 and TRBJ2-1, is DSGVTQTPKHLITATGQRVTLRCSPRSGDLSVYWYQQSLDQGLQFLIQYYNGEERAKGNILERFSAQQFPDLHSELNLSSLELGDSALYFCASSVVSGGAYNEQFFGPGTRLTVL.

The gene calls are TRBV15 and TRBJ2-2, with 10 nucleotides matching TRBD2. After removal of 0 bases from V and 6 bases from J, the junction contained 1 base not matched to a gene. Germline-derived CDR1 and CDR2 are LNHNV and YYDKDF (reference sequence). The CDR3 contains 15 residues. The CDR3: CATSRELAGAGELFF. The CDR3 DNA reads TGTGCCACCAGCAGAGAGCTAGCGGGGGCCGGGGAGCTGTTTTTT.

This clone was seen a few times. The CDR3 DNA reads as TGTGCCAGCAGCCTAGAGGGACAGCCCCTCGGGGGCTACACCTTC. The encoded protein is CASSLEGQPLGGYTF. The gene calls are TRBV7-2 and TRBJ1-2; the match to TRBD1 covers 7 bases. Germline CDR1 SGHTA, CDR2 FQGNSA. V was clipped by 5 bases and J by 8 bases; unmatched bases: 14. The CDR3 covers 15 residues. Together with reference TRBV7-2 and TRBJ1-2, the CDR3 gives the full variable domain: GAGVSQSPSNKVTEKGKDVELRCDPISGHTALYWYRQSLGQGLEFLIYFQGNSAPDKSGLPSDRFSAERTGGSVSTLTIQRTQQEDSAVYLCASSLEGQPLGGYTFGSGTRLTVV.

The V gene is TRBV7-8, the J gene TRBJ1-2; D uncertain. This CDR3 has 16 amino acids. CDR1 is SGHVS and CDR2 is FQNEAQ in the germline V gene. Trimming cost V 0 bases and J 7 bases, with 18 bases left between them. The CDR3: CASSLAMSREGGGYTF. The CDR3 region has the DNA TGTGCCAGCAGCTTAGCGATGTCTAGGGAGGGTGGTGGCTACACCTTC.

The CDR3 protein is CASSLGGAGNTIYF. The DNA of the CDR3 is TGCGCCAGCAGCTTGGGGGGCGCAGGAAACACCATATATTTT. The chain recombines TRBV5-1 with TRBJ1-3; D possibly corresponds to TRBD1 (5 bases). V lost 0 bases and J lost 4, with 8 bases in between. Germline CDR1 is SGHRS and CDR2 is YFSETQ. CDR3 length equals 14 residues.

This rearrangement joins TRBV11-2 to TRBJ1-4; no clear D. Germline CDR1 is SGHAT and CDR2 is FQNNGV. There are 15 residues in the CDR3. V was pared by 1 base and J by 0 bases, with 6 bases between. The CDR3 reads CASSLVSATNEKLFF. The CDR3 DNA is TGTGCCAGCAGCTTAGTATCGGCAACTAATGAAAAACTGTTTTTT.

V gene TRBV5-6 combines with J gene TRBJ2-7, with D possibly being TRBD1 (5 bases). V lost 2 bases and J 0 bases, leaving 9 bases between the germline ends. This CDR3 contains 14 residues. Germline CDR1 SGHDT, CDR2 YYEEEE. CDR3 in amino acids: CASSFGAASYEQYV. CDR3 DNA sequence: TGTGCCAGCAGCTTTGGGGCGGCCTCCTACGAGCAGTACGTC.

This chain connects TRBV29-1 to TRBJ1-1; D is uncertain. V was trimmed by 4 bases and J by 5 bases, leaving 8 bases between them. Germline lookup yields CDR1 SQVTM and CDR2 ANQGSEA. This CDR3 has 11 residues. The CDR3 nucleotides are TGCAGCGTTGGACCGGGGACTGAAGCTTTCTTT. Protein sequence: CSVGPGTEAFF.

The chain couples TRBV5-5 to TRBJ2-1; 10 nucleotides align to TRBD1. The V gene end was trimmed by 3 bases and the J gene end by 3 bases; junction bases not matched to a gene: 0. The CDR3 spans 14 residues. The germline CDR1 and CDR2 sequences are SGHKS and YYEKEE (reference sequence). CDR3 nucleotides: TGTGCCAGCAGCTGGACAGGGGGCTACAATGAGCAGTTCTTC. Its translation: CASSWTGGYNEQFF.

The chain uses TRBV6-5 and TRBJ1-1, with D possibly TRBD1 on 5 matching bases. The CDR3 has 14 residues. From germline, CDR1 is MNHEY and CDR2 SVGAGI. V dropped 6 bases and J dropped 11 bases, with 22 bases sitting between them. CDR3 coding DNA: TGTGCCAGCAGGCTCGCCGGAGGGGCCGCCGCGGCTTTCTTT. Translating gives CASRLAGGAAAAFF.

In the case of this clone: A junction end diverges from the germline sequence, so it may reflect a read error. The chain carries TRBV7-9 and TRBJ2-5; D may be TRBD1 (5 bases). The CDR3 consists of 16 residues. Germline V gene data show CDR1 as SEHNR and CDR2 as FQNEAQ (reference sequence). CDR3 region: CSSSLEGRAGQETQYF. The CDR3 nucleotides read TGTTCCAGCAGCTTAGAAGGCAGGGCTGGGCAAGAGACCCAGTACTTC.

This sequence joins TRBV12-5 and TRBJ1-2; tentative D call: TRBD1 (6 bases). Germline CDR1 is LGHNT and CDR2 is FRNRAP. The CDR3 is made up of 13 amino acids. V lost 2 bases to trimming and J lost 7 bases, with 11 bases between them. The CDR3 loop reads CASGLLGAGGYTF. CDR3 nucleotide sequence: TGTGCTAGTGGTTTGTTGGGGGCCGGTGGCTACACCTTC. The full variable domain, completed using reference TRBV12-5 and TRBJ1-2, is DARVTQTPRHKVTEMGQEVTMRCQPILGHNTVFWYRQTMMQGLELLAYFRNRAPLDDSGMPKDRFSAEMPDATLATLKIQPSEPRDSAVYFCASGLLGAGGYTFGSGTRLTVV.

The V gene is TRBV7-2, the J gene TRBJ2-7; D unclear. CDR1 is SGHTA and CDR2 is FQGNSA in the germline V gene. The CDR3 extends over 13 amino acids. The V gene lost 5 bases and the J gene lost 3 bases, with 11 bases spanning the gap. CDR3 bases: TGTGCCAGCAGCAGCCACACGGGCTACGAGCAGTACTTC. This translates into CASSSHTGYEQYF.